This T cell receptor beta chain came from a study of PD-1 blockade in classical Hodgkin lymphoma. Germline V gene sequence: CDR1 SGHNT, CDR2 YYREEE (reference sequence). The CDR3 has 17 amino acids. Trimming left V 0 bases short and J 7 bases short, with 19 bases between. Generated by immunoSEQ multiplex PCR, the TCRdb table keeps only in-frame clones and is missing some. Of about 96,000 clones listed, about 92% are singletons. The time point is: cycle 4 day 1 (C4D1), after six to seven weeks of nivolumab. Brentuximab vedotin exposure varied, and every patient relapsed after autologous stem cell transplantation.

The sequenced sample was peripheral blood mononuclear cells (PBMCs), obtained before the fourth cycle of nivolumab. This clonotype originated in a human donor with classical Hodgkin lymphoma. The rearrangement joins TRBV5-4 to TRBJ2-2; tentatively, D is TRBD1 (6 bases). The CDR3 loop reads CASSLGSSQGIYGELFF. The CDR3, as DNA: TGTGCCAGCAGCTTGGGCTCTAGCCAGGGGATTTACGGGGAGCTGTTTTTT.